This is a list of T cell receptor beta chains from one sample in a study of T cell changes during pregnancy in multiple sclerosis. The assay was immunoSEQ multiplex PCR, and TCRdb's table has in-frame clones only and misses some. Here the sample spans about 72,000 clones, around 91% being singletons. The sequencing here drew on peripheral blood, taken in the third trimester of pregnancy. These receptors all come from a female donor in good health, enrolled as a control in a pregnancy study. Both conserved end residues are part of each CDR3. D genes are given only for firm matches. Expanded clones get a size class; other rows say once, few or many, or leave the size out.

abundance	d_gene	j_gene	v_gene	CDR3aa	CDR3nt
NA	TRBD1	TRBJ1-4	TRBV5-1	CASSSLGGQGNEKLFF	TGCGCCAGCAGCTCCCTCGGGGGACAGGGTAATGAAAAACTGTTTTTT
NA	TRBD2	TRBJ2-7	TRBV7-2	CASSPKLAGVQYF	TGTGCCAGCAGCCCTAAACTAGCGGGGGTGCAGTACTTC
NA	NA	TRBJ1-1	TRBV6-5	CASSFSRGTEAFF	TGTGCCAGCAGTTTCAGCCGAGGCACTGAAGCTTTCTTT
few	NA	TRBJ1-4	TRBV30	CAWSRGTPTNEKLFF	TGTGCCTGGAGCCGAGGGACACCAACTAATGAAAAACTGTTTTTT
few	NA	TRBJ1-1	TRBV19	CASSRLHTEAFF	TGTGCCAGTAGCAGGCTTCACACTGAAGCTTTCTTT
NA	TRBD1	TRBJ1-6	TRBV5-1	CASRPRQGEDSPLHF	TGCGCCAGCAGACCCCGACAGGGTGAGGATTCACCCCTCCACTTT
few	NA	TRBJ2-3	TRBV6-4	CASSGIGGSADTQYF	TGTGCCAGCAGTGGTATCGGGGGAAGCGCAGATACGCAGTATTTT
NA	NA	TRBJ2-7	TRBV2	CASSSQGLSYEQYF	TGTGCCAGCAGTTCACAGGGATTGTCCTACGAGCAGTACTTC
NA	NA	TRBJ1-1	TRBV5-4	CASSLAGIEVAFF	TGTGCCAGCAGCTTGGCGGGAATAGAAGTAGCTTTCTTT
NA	NA	TRBJ2-1	TRBV29-1	CSVLGGNYNEQFF	TGCAGCGTTTTGGGCGGGAACTACAATGAGCAGTTCTTC
NA	NA	TRBJ1-2	TRBV7-2	CASSSRGGEGYGYTF	TGTGCCAGCAGCTCCCGAGGGGGGGAAGGCTATGGCTACACCTTC
NA	NA	TRBJ2-7	TRBV28	CASSLYEQYF	TGTGCCAGCAGCCTATACGAGCAGTACTTC
NA	NA	TRBJ1-2	TRBV19	CASSIQGTFNYGYTF	TGTGCCAGTAGTATACAGGGAACCTTTAACTATGGCTACACCTTC
few	NA	TRBJ2-1	TRBV7-8	CASNSEGVSYNEQFF	TGTGCCAGCAACTCCGAGGGCGTCTCCTACAATGAGCAGTTCTTC
NA	TRBD1	TRBJ1-1	TRBV14	CASSPLQGSGTEAFF	TGTGCCAGCAGCCCGTTACAGGGGAGTGGTACTGAAGCTTTCTTT
NA	NA	TRBJ2-7	TRBV7-6	CASSFPGTYEQYF	TGTGCCAGCAGCTTTCCAGGCACCTACGAGCAGTACTTC
once	TRBD2	TRBJ2-1	TRBV7-2	CASSLTSPGREFF	TGTGCCAGCAGCTTAACTTCTCCCGGGAGGGAGTTCTTC
NA	NA	TRBJ1-2	TRBV27	CASSRRQANYGYTF	TGTGCCAGCAGCCGACGACAGGCAAACTATGGCTACACCTTC
NA	NA	TRBJ1-5	TRBV7-2	CASSLGGRGLEPQHF	TGTGCCAGCAGCTTAGGGGGGCGGGGGTTAGAGCCCCAGCATTTT
NA	TRBD1	TRBJ2-2	TRBV6-1	CASSWRQGFAGELFF	TGTGCCAGCAGTTGGCGACAGGGGTTCGCCGGGGAGCTGTTTTTT
NA	TRBD1	TRBJ1-4	TRBV5-5	CASSSRDRGREKLFF	TGTGCCAGCAGCTCCCGGGACAGGGGTAGGGAAAAACTGTTTTTT
NA	NA	TRBJ1-4	TRBV5-6	CASSLPGEKLFF	TGTGCCAGCAGCTTGCCGGGTGAAAAACTGTTTTTT
once	TRBD1	TRBJ2-1	TRBV19	CASTTGGPYNEQFF	TGTGCCAGTACCACAGGGGGCCCCTACAATGAGCAGTTCTTC
NA	NA	TRBJ1-1	TRBV6-5	CASSYGGNQAFF	TGTGCCAGCAGCTACGGGGGGAACCAAGCTTTCTTT
NA	TRBD1	TRBJ2-7	TRBV11-2	CASQRQGNEQYF	TGTGCCAGCCAACGACAGGGGAACGAGCAGTACTTC
NA	TRBD2	TRBJ2-1	TRBV7-9	CASSSGLAGAFYNEQFF	TGTGCCAGCAGCTCGGGACTAGCGGGAGCATTCTACAATGAGCAGTTCTTC
NA	TRBD1	TRBJ2-5	TRBV7-9	CASSSLGTEETQYF	TGTGCCAGCAGCTCACTAGGGACAGAAGAGACCCAGTACTTC
NA	TRBD2	TRBJ2-3	TRBV11-2	CASSLRGGVGDTQYF	TGTGCCAGCAGCTTACGCGGGGGTGTGGGAGATACGCAGTATTTT
NA	TRBD1	TRBJ2-7	TRBV27	CASSWRDRDYEQYF	TGTGCCAGCAGTTGGCGGGACAGGGACTACGAGCAGTACTTC
once	NA	TRBJ2-5	TRBV19	CASSTTGSRGSTQYF	TGTGCCAGTAGTACCACAGGGTCCCGAGGGTCGACCCAGTACTTC
NA	TRBD1	TRBJ2-7	TRBV30	CAWAAGQGTSYEQYF	TGTGCCTGGGCGGCGGGACAGGGGACCTCCTACGAGCAGTACTTC
NA	NA	TRBJ1-1	TRBV14	CASRAGLNTEAFF	TGTGCCAGCAGGGCAGGGTTGAACACTGAAGCTTTCTTT
NA	NA	TRBJ2-7	TRBV30	CAWSAYRSSYEQYF	TGTGCCTGGAGTGCCTACCGAAGCTCCTACGAGCAGTACTTC
NA	TRBD1	TRBJ1-2	TRBV6-7	CASSPRQGARGGYTF	TGTGCCAGCAGTCCGCGACAGGGGGCTAGGGGAGGCTACACCTTC
NA	NA	TRBJ2-7	TRBV7-9	CATDRDSGWYF	TGTGCCACCGACCGGGACTCGGGGTGGTACTTC
once	NA	TRBJ2-7	TRBV19	CASSWDTNYEQYF	TGTGCCAGTAGCTGGGACACAAACTACGAGCAGTACTTC
NA	NA	TRBJ2-4	TRBV4-1	CASSQERSASMRIQYF	TGCGCCAGCAGCCAAGAGCGGAGCGCTTCAATGCGGATTCAGTACTTC